The next 2 T cell receptor beta chains were all read from a single sample in a study of control samples from healthy donors and cancer patients. Assay used: immunoSEQ multiplex PCR; TCRdb lists only in-frame clones, some missing. The sample gives over 75,000 clones, around four fifths of which show up once; approximately 20% is in the top ten. Input material: blood. These receptors were taken from a man aged 25-45 years in good health.

The chain links TRBV21-1 to TRBJ1-6. TRBV21-1 is flagged as a pseudogene. CDR3 length: 14 amino acids. The CDR3 DNA is TGTGCCAGCAGCGCCCGAATGAATAATTCACCCCTCCACTTT. Its protein is CASSARMNNSPLHF.

This chain connects TRBV25-1 to TRBJ1-4; perhaps TRBD1 as D (6 bases). Deletions cut 3 bases from V and 10 bases from J, with 15 bases between. The CDR3 loop spans 14 amino acids. The germline gives CDR1 MGHDK, CDR2 SYGVNS. The CDR3 coding sequence is TGTGCCAGCAGTGATGACAGGACGACGGTAAAACTGTTTTTT. It specifies CASSDDRTTVKLFF.